This TCR beta chain was profiled in a study of Ad26.COV2.S vaccination and SARS-CoV-2 variants. Study overall: Once, or twice with 56 days between doses, Ad26.COV2.S was given intramuscularly.

Some clones are missing from TCRdb's copy, which holds only in-frame ones; the method was immunoSEQ multiplex PCR. The top ten clones hold roughly 3.1% of a sample with 300,000 to 400,000 clones, 70% to 90% of them seen once. Treatment in this sample: some 20 received Ad26.COV2.S at low or high dose, single or two shots; about 5 received placebo; per-sample allocation not given. Sample collection was performed on day 63 after the first vaccine or placebo injection. CDR1 is LNHDA and CDR2 is SQIVND in the germline V gene (reference sequence). Trimming took off 4 bases at V and 6 bases at J, with 10 bases between the two ends. The CDR3 covers 13 residues.

The genes are TRBV19 and TRBJ1-5; possible D gene TRBD1, 6 bases. The sample in question was peripheral blood, obtained in a trial of Ad26.COV2.S vaccine versus placebo. The TCR comes from a person between 18 and 60 years old who received the Ad26.COV2.S COVID-19 vaccine or a placebo. The CDR3 spells CASSTRGAQPQHF. The DNA of the CDR3 is TGTGCCAGTAGTACCAGGGGAGCTCAGCCCCAGCATTTT.